The 13 T cell receptor beta chains presented below share a single source sample, sequenced in a study of PD-1 blockade in classical Hodgkin lymphoma. Assay used: immunoSEQ multiplex PCR; TCRdb lists only in-frame clones, some missing. Among approximately 90,000 clones listed, about 83% were seen once. Time point noted: cycle 4 day 1 (C4D1), after 6 weeks of nivolumab. There was relapse after autologous stem cell transplantation in every patient, and there was variation in brentuximab vedotin exposure. The sample in question was peripheral blood mononuclear cells (PBMCs), obtained before the fourth cycle of nivolumab. The receptors were gathered from a human donor with classical Hodgkin lymphoma.

This clone showed up just a few times. The gene calls are TRBV11-2 and TRBJ2-1; D uncertain. This CDR3 has 15 amino acids. V was trimmed by 1 base and J by 2 bases, leaving 9 bases between them. Germline V lookup: CDR1 SGHAT, CDR2 FQNNGV. The CDR3 region is CASSLGARTYNEQFF. The CDR3 coding sequence is TGTGCCAGCAGCTTAGGGGCTAGAACCTACAATGAGCAGTTCTTC.

V usage is TRBV11-2 and J usage is TRBJ2-1; 8 bases line up with TRBD2. This CDR3 spans 15 amino acids. CDR1 and CDR2 from the germline V gene are SGHAT and FQNNGV. After removal of 5 bases from V and 4 bases from J, the junction contained 7 bases not matched to a gene. The CDR3 is CASSPPASGYNEQFF. As DNA, the CDR3 is TGTGCCAGCAGCCCTCCGGCTAGCGGGTACAATGAGCAGTTCTTC.

The chain is built from TRBV7-9 and TRBJ2-2, with TRBD1 as a possible D gene (6 bases). V lost 4 bases and J lost 3, with 12 bases in between. Germline V gene lookup returns CDR1 SEHNR and CDR2 FQNEAQ (reference sequence). The CDR3 sequence is 15 residues long. As DNA, the CDR3 is TGTGCCAGCAGCTCCGGGACACCTCACACCGGGGAGCTGTTTTTT. Translated, it gives CASSSGTPHTGELFF.

The chain's CDR3 is CASSLQGQIQETQYF. CDR3 coding DNA: TGCGCCAGCAGCTTACAAGGACAGATACAAGAGACCCAGTACTTC. The chain couples TRBV5-1 to TRBJ2-5; TRBD1 might be the D (6 bases). V was clipped by 2 bases and J by 2 bases, with 13 bases between them. Per germline, CDR1 SGHRS and CDR2 YFSETQ. There are 15 residues in the CDR3. Full variable domain (missing parts from reference TRBV5-1 and TRBJ2-5): KAGVTQTPRYLIKTRGQQVTLSCSPISGHRSVSWYQQTPGQGLQFLFEYFSETQRNKGNFPGRFSGRQFSNSRSEMNVSTLELGDSALYLCASSLQGQIQETQYFGPGTRLLVL.

The rearrangement joins TRBV19 to TRBJ2-5, with TRBD1 matching over 8 bases. V trimming: 7 bases; J trimming: 3 bases; junction bases outside the gene matches: 10. The CDR3 length is 15 residues. Germline values: CDR1 LNHDA, CDR2 SQIVND (reference sequence). CDR3 residues: CASTDRGVSEETQYF. The DNA for the CDR3 is TGTGCCAGTACCGACAGGGGCGTTTCCGAAGAGACCCAGTACTTC.

The J gene is TRBJ2-1, the V gene TRBV5-1; 9 nucleotides match TRBD2. Germline CDR1 reads SGHRS; CDR2 reads YFSETQ. The CDR3 runs 15 residues. The V segment lost 5 bases and the J segment 1 base; nucleotides outside the gene matches: 4. CDR3 residues: CASSDSGGSYNEQFF. The CDR3 DNA reads as TGCGCCAGCAGTGATAGCGGGGGTTCCTACAATGAGCAGTTCTTC.

The sample holds one count of this clone. This rearrangement joins TRBV19 to TRBJ2-2, with TRBD1 identical over 12 bases. After removal of 6 bases from V and 5 bases from J, the junction contained 1 base not matched to a gene. Germline V lookup: CDR1 LNHDA, CDR2 SQIVND (reference sequence). CDR3 size: 14 residues. The CDR3 nucleotides read TGTGCCAGTAGGGGACAGGGGGCGACCGGGGAGCTGTTTTTT. Protein product: CASRGQGATGELFF.

The chain joins TRBV7-9 to TRBJ2-2; D remains ambiguous. The CDR3 consists of 14 residues. CDR1 SEHNR and CDR2 FQNEAQ come from the germline V gene (reference sequence). With 5 bases removed from V and 5 bases from J, the gap between germline ends came to 12 bases. This CDR3 reads CASSLQNWTGELFF. The DNA for the CDR3 is TGTGCCAGCAGCCTTCAGAATTGGACCGGGGAGCTGTTTTTT.

The chain employs TRBV10-3 and TRBJ2-1; D possibly corresponds to TRBD2 (6 bases). This CDR3 comprises 15 residues. V was trimmed by 0 bases and J by 4 bases, leaving 10 bases between them. From germline, CDR1 is ENHRY and CDR2 SYGVKD. DNA for the CDR3: TGTGCCATCAGTGAGTCGGAGGGAACATACAATGAGCAGTTCTTC. Its protein is CAISESEGTYNEQFF.

V and J are TRBV4-1 and TRBJ2-3; 8 bases agree with TRBD1. With 0 bases clipped from V and 5 bases from J, the junction kept 13 bases outside the gene matches. This CDR3 has 18 amino acids. Germline CDR1 reads MGHRA; CDR2 reads YSYEKL. This chain's CDR3 is CASSQDPGAGGYGDTQYF. The CDR3 DNA reads TGCGCCAGCAGCCAAGACCCAGGGGCAGGGGGCTATGGAGATACGCAGTATTTT.

The genes are TRBV10-2 and TRBJ1-1, with D tentatively TRBD1 (5 bases). V lost 2 bases and J 4 bases, leaving 11 bases between the germline ends. In germline, CDR1 is WSHSY, CDR2 SAAADI. The CDR3 is 14 residues long. The CDR3 region has the DNA TGCGCCAGCAGTGAGGGACGGACAACCACTGAAGCTTTCTTT. Its protein is CASSEGRTTTEAFF.

Only one count was recorded for this clone. This chain links TRBV29-1 with TRBJ2-1, with TRBD2 matching over 7 bases. The CDR3 spans 13 residues. The trim removed 3 bases at V and 4 bases at J, leaving 3 bases unmatched. Germline V gene data show CDR1 as SQVTM and CDR2 as ANQGSEA. This CDR3 is CSVDTREYNEQFF. CDR3 DNA: TGCAGCGTTGACACGCGGGAGTACAATGAGCAGTTCTTC.

Only one count was recorded for this clone. The J gene is TRBJ1-2, the V gene TRBV28; D ambiguous. V lost 8 bases and J 1 base, leaving 8 bases between the germline ends. The CDR3 spans 12 residues. The V gene's germline CDR1 is MDHEN and CDR2 SYDVKM. CDR3 bases: TGTGCCAGCGAGGACGGTAACTATGGCTACACCTTC. Translation: CASEDGNYGYTF.